The sample holds a few counts of the clone carrying this T cell receptor (beta chain). Between the trimmed V and J ends, which lost 1 base and 8 bases, there was a span of 21 bases. The CDR3 sequence is 17 residues long. From germline, CDR1 is GTSNPN and CDR2 SVGIG (reference sequence). The sample belongs to a study of T cells in Graves' hyperthyroidism and ophthalmopathy. RNA transcripts provided the source from which TCR beta CDR3 regions were amplified. The HTBI primer set was used in a first-round RT-PCR of the TCR CDR3. TCRdb re-called the multiplex PCR reads through MiXCR, storing one row per CDR3 protein. This sample has hundreds of thousands of distinct CDR3 sequences, with under 20% found just once.

The TCR was taken from a woman aged 50 to 60 with Graves' hyperthyroidism that later progressed to Graves' ophthalmopathy. V gene TRBV30 combines with J gene TRBJ1-6; tentatively, D is TRBD1 (5 bases). The sequenced sample was blood. This CDR3 reads CAWSDGGGDRPHSPLHF. CDR3 nucleotides: TGTGCCTGGAGTGACGGGGGTGGGGATCGTCCCCATTCACCCCTCCACTTT.